The clone carrying this T cell receptor beta chain was picked up a small number of times. The antigen is not known. This sample is part of a study of early T cells in non-severe SARS-CoV-2 infection. About the research overall: With bulk RNA from unsorted whole blood as input, sequencing yielded unpaired chains. Study conclusions and caveats: CD4 and private specificities were missed by VDJdb matching, which favored anti-spike CD8 responses.

Germline V gene sequence: CDR1 MNHEY, CDR2 SMNVEV (reference sequence). The V gene end was trimmed by 7 bases and the J gene end by 1 base; junction bases not matched to a gene: 4. The CDR3 runs 13 residues. Unique molecular identifiers were affixed to single, distinct cDNA molecules. TCRdb ran MiXCR on the 5' RACE reads and lists one entry per CDR3 protein. The sample contains fewer than 65,000 distinct CDR3 sequences, 8.7% of which appear only once. The chain is built from TRBV27 and TRBJ2-7, with TRBD1 matching 7 bases. This TCR came from an adult who was a healthcare worker with PCR-confirmed SARS-CoV-2 infection or an uninfected control (not recorded which). The sequences come from whole blood, collected at baseline. CDR3 loop: CASKGRGSYEQYF. The CDR3 bases are TGTGCCAGCAAGGGCAGGGGGTCCTACGAGCAGTACTTC.